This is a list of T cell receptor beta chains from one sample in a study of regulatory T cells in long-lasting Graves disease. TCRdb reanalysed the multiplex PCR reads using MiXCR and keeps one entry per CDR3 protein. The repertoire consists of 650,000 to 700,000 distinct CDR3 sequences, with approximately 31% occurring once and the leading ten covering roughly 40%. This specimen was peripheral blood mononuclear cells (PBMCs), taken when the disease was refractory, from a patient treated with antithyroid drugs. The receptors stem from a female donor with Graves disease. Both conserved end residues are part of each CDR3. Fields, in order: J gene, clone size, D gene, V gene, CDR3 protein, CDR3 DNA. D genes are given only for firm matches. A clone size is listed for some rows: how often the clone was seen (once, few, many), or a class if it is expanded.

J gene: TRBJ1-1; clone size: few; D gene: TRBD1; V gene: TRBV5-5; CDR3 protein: CASSTIGTGGSEAFF; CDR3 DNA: TGTGCCAGCAGCACAATAGGGACAGGGGGCTCTGAAGCTTTCTTT
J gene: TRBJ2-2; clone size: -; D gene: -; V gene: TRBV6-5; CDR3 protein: CASSSPSIRGPGELFF; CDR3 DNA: TGTGCCAGCAGTTCCCCAAGCATTCGGGGGCCCGGGGAGCTGTTTTTT
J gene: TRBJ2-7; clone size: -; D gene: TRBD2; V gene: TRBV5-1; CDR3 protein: CASSFTSGVDYEQYF; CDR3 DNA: TGCGCCAGCAGCTTCACTAGCGGGGTCGACTACGAGCAGTACTTC
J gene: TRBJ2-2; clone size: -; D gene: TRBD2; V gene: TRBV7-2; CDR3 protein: CASSFFVLAAGELFF; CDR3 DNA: TGTGCCAGCAGCTTCTTCGTTCTAGCGGCCGGGGAGCTGTTTTTT
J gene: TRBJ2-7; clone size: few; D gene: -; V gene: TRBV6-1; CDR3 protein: CASTVTRSYEQYF; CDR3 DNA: TGTGCCAGCACGGTCACTAGATCCTACGAGCAGTACTTC
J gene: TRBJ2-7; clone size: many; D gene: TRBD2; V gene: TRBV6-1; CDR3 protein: CAITTGEGHDEQYF; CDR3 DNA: TGTGCCATCACAACGGGGGAGGGTCATGACGAGCAGTACTTC
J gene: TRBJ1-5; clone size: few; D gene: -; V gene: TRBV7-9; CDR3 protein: CAPDRTCNQPQHF; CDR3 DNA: TGTGCCCCTGACAGGACGTGCAATCAGCCCCAGCATTTT
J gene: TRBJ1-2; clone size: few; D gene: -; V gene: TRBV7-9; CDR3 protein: CASSLVGGERYGYTF; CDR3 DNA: TGTGCCAGCAGCTTAGTCGGGGGTGAGCGCTATGGCTACACCTTC
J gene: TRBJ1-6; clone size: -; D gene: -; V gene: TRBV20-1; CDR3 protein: CSARGRYNSPLHF; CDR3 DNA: TGCAGTGCCAGAGGACGGTATAATTCACCCCTCCACTTT
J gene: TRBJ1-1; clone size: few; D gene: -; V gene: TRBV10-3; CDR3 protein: CAISATGGTEAFF; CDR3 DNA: TGTGCCATCAGCGCGACAGGTGGCACTGAAGCTTTCTTT
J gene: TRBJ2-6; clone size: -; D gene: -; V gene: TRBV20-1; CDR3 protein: CSAMVGGAGANVLTF; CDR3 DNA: TGCAGTGCTATGGTGGGTGGAGCTGGGGCCAACGTCCTGACTTTC
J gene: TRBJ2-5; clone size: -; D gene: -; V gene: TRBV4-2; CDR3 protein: CASSSRGGRETQYF; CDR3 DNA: TGTGCCAGCAGCTCTCGGGGCGGGCGAGAGACCCAGTACTTC
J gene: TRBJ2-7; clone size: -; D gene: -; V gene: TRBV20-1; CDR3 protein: CSAKSPGNDYEQYF; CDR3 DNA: TGCAGTGCTAAAAGCCCGGGAAACGACTACGAGCAGTACTTC
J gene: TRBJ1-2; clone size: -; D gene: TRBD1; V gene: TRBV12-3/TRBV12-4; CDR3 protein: CASSWWQGDGYTF; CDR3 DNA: TGTGCCAGCAGTTGGTGGCAGGGGGACGGCTACACCTTC
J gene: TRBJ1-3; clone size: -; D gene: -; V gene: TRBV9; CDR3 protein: CASSVERGAGNTIYF; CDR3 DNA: TGTGCCAGCAGCGTAGAGCGAGGGGCTGGAAACACCATATATTTT
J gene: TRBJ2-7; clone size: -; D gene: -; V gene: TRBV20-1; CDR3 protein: CSASGTLPDHEQYF; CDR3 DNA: TGCAGTGCTAGCGGGACACTACCAGATCACGAGCAGTACTTC
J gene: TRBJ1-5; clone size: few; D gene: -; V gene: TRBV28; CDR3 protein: CASRSGDVGYQPQHF; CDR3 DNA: TGTGCCAGCAGGTCGGGGGATGTTGGCTATCAGCCCCAGCATTTT
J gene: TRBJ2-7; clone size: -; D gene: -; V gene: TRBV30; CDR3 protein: CAWSVWDKGLGQYF; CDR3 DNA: TGTGCCTGGAGTGTGTGGGACAAGGGTTTAGGGCAGTACTTC
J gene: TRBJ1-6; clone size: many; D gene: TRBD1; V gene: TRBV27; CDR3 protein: CASSRGQGTYNSPLHF; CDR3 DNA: TGTGCCAGCAGTCGCGGACAGGGGACTTATAATTCACCCCTCCACTTT
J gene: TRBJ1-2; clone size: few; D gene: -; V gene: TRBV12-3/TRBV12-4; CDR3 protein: CASRKFEPGQPNYGYTF; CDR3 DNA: TGTGCCAGCAGAAAGTTTGAGCCGGGACAACCAAACTATGGCTACACCTTC
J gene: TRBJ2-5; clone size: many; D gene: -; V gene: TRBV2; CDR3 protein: CASIEWETQYF; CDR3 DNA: TGTGCCAGCATCGAGTGGGAGACCCAGTACTTC
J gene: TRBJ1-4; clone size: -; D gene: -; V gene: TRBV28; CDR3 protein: CASRKRQLTNEKLFF; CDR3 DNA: TGTGCCAGCAGAAAGAGACAGCTAACTAATGAAAAACTGTTTTTT
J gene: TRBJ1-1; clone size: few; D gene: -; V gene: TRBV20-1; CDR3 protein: CSARVLGPRDTEAFF; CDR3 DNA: TGCAGTGCTAGAGTCCTGGGACCGAGGGACACTGAAGCTTTCTTT
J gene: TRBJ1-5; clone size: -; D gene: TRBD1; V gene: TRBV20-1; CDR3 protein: CSADHGQGGKPQHF; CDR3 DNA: TGCAGCGCCGACCATGGACAGGGAGGGAAGCCCCAGCATTTT
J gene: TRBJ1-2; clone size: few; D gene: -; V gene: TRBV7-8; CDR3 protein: CASSSHAGTLDGYTF; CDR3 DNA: TGTGCCAGCAGCTCTCACGCCGGGACCTTGGATGGCTACACCTTC
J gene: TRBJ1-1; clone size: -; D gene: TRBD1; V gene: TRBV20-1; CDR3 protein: CSARAGTGRVTEAFF; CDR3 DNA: TGCAGTGCTAGAGCCGGGACAGGGAGGGTCACTGAAGCTTTCTTT
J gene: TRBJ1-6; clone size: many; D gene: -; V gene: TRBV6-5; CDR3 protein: CASSYGPDSPLHF; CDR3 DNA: TGTGCCAGCAGTTACGGTCCCGATTCACCCCTCCACTTT
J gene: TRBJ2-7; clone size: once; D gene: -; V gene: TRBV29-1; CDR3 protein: CSVERPGRYEQYF; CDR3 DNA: TGCAGCGTTGAACGTCCGGGACGCTACGAGCAGTACTTC
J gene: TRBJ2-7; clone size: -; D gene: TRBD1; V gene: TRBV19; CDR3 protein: CASSTLTGNEQYF; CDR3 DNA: TGTGCCAGTAGTACCCTGACAGGGAACGAGCAGTACTTC
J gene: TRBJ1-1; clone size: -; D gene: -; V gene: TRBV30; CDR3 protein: CAWTRGSHTEAFF; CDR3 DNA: TGTGCCTGGACGAGGGGGAGTCACACTGAAGCTTTCTTT
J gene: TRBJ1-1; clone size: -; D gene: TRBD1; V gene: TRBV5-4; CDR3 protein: CASSSPGQEAFF; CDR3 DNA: TGTGCCAGCAGCTCCCCGGGACAGGAGGCTTTCTTT
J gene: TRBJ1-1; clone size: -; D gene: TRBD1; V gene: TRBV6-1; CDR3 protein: CASTKTGSDTEAFF; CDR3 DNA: TGTGCCAGCACTAAGACAGGGTCCGACACTGAAGCTTTCTTT
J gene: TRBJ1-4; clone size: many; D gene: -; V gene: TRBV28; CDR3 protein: CASSRGQFEKLFF; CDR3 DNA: TGTGCCAGCAGCCGAGGACAGTTCGAAAAACTGTTTTTT
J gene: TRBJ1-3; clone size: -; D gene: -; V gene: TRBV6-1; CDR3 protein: CASLQGENTIYF; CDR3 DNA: TGTGCCAGTTTACAGGGTGAAAACACCATATATTTT
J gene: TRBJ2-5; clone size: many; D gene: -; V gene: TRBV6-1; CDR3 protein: CATTPQETQYF; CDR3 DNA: TGTGCCACAACTCCTCAAGAGACCCAGTACTTC
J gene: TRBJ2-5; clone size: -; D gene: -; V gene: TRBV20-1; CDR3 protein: CSALPRETQYF; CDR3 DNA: TGCAGTGCCCTCCCTAGGGAGACCCAGTACTTC
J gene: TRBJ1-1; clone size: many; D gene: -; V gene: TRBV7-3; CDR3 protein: CASSLDPGTEAFF; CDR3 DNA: TGTGCCAGCAGCTTAGATCCGGGAACTGAAGCTTTCTTT
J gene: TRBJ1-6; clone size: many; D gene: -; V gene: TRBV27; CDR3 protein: CASKGSYNSPLHF; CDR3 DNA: TGTGCCAGCAAAGGCTCCTATAATTCACCCCTCCACTTT